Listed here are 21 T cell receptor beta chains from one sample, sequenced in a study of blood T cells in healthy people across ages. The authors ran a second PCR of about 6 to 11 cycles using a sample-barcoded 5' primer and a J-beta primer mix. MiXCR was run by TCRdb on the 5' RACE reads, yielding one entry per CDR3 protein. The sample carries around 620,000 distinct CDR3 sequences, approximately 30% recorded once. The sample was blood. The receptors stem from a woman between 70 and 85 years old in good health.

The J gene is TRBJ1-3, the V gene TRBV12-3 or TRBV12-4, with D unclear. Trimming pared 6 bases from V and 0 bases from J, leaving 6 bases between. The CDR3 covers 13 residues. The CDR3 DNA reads TGTGCCAGCAGCCCCCTCTCTGGAAACACCATATATTTT. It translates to CASSPLSGNTIYF.

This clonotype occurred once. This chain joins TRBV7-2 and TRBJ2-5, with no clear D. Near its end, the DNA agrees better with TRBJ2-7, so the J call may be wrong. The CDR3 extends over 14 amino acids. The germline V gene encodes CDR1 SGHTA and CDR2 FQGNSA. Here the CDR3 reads CASSPTPSPYEQYF. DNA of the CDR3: TGTGCCAGCAGCCCAACTCCTTCCCCCTACGAGCAGTACTTC.

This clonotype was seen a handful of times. CDR3 amino acids: CASSPLVGTGTDTQYF. The CDR3 bases are TGTGCCAGCTCACCACTAGTAGGCACAGGCACAGATACGCAGTATTTT. This rearrangement joins TRBV18 to TRBJ2-3; D ambiguous. Germline-derived CDR1 and CDR2 are KGHSH and LQKENI. The CDR3 runs 16 residues. The V end lost 1 base, the J end lost 1 base, and 12 bases lay between the germline ends.

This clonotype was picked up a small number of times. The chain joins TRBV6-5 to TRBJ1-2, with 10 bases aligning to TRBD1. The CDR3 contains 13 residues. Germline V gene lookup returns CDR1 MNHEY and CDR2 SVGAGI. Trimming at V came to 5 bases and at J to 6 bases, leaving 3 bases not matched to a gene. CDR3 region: CASSTGQGNGYTF. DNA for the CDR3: TGTGCCAGCAGTACGGGACAGGGGAATGGCTACACCTTC.

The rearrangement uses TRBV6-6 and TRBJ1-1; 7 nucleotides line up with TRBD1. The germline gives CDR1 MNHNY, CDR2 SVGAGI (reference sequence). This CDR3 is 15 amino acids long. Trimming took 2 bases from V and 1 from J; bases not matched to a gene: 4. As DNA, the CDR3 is TGTGCCAGCAGTTACGGACAGGATGCGAACACTGAAGCTTTCTTT. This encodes CASSYGQDANTEAFF.

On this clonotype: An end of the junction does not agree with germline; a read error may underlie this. Here the CDR3 reads CASSSHQGQVKYF. The CDR3 DNA reads TGTGCCAGCAGCTCGCACCAGGGACAGGTGAAGTACTTC. The chain links TRBV7-3 to TRBJ2-1; TRBD1 matches 8 bases. CDR1 is SGHTA and CDR2 is FQGTGA in the germline V gene. The CDR3 spans 13 residues. The full variable domain, completed using reference TRBV7-3 and TRBJ2-1, is GAGVSQTPSNKVTEKGKYVELRCDPISGHTALYWYRQSLGQGPEFLIYFQGTGAADDSGLPNDRFFAVRPEGSVSTLKIQRTERGDSAVYLCASSSHQGQVKYFGPGTRLTVL.

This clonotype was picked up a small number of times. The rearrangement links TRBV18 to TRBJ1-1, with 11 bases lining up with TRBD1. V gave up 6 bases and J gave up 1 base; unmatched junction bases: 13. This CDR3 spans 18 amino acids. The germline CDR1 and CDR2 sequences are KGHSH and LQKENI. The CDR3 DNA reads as TGTGCCAGCTCGCCCCGGACAGGGGGCGTTGGGGGGAACACTGAAGCTTTCTTT. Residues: CASSPRTGGVGGNTEAFF. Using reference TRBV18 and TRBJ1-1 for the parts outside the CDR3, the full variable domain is NAGVMQNPRHLVRRRGQEARLRCSPMKGHSHVYWYRQLPEEGLKFMVYLQKENIIDESGMPKERFSAEFPKEGPSILRIQQVVRGDSAAYFCASSPRTGGVGGNTEAFFGQGTRLTVV.

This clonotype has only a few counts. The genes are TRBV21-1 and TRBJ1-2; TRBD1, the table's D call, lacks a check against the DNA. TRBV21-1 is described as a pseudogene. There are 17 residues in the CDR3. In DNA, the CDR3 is TGTGCCAGCAGCAAAGCTACAGGGGATAAAGCTAACTATGGCTACACCTTC. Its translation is CASSKATGDKANYGYTF.

The CDR3 DNA is TGTGCCAGCAGTTACTCGATCGGGGGGGTTTATGGCTACACCTTC. Amino acid sequence: CASSYSIGGVYGYTF. The V call is TRBV6-5, the J call TRBJ1-2, with D possibly being TRBD1 (5 bases). Germline lookup yields CDR1 MNHEY and CDR2 SVGAGI. Trimming cost V 0 bases and J 5 bases, with 13 bases left between them. This CDR3 comprises 15 residues.

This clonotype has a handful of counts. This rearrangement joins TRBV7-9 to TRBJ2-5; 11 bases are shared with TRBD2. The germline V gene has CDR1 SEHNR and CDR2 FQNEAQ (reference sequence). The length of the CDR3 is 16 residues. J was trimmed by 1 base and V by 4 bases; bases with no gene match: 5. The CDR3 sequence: CASSSLAGGRQETQYF. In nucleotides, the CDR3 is TGTGCCAGCAGCTCCCTAGCGGGGGGCCGCCAAGAGACCCAGTACTTC.

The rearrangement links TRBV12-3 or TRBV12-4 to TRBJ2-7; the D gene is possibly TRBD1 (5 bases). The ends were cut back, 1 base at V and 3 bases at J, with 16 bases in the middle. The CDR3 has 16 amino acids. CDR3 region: CASSLGSSQANYEQYF. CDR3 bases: TGTGCCAGCAGTTTAGGTTCATCACAGGCCAACTACGAGCAGTACTTC.

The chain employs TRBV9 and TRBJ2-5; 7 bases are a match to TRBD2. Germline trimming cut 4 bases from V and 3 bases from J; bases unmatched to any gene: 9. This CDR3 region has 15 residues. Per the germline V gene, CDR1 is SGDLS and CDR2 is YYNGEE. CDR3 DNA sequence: TGTGCCAGCAGCATACAGCCAACTAGCGAAGAGACCCAGTACTTC. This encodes CASSIQPTSEETQYF.

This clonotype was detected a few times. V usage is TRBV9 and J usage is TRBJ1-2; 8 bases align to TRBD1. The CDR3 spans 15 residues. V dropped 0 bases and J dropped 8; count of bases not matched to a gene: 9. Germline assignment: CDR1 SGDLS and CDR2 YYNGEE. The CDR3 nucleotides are TGTGCCAGCAGCGTAGCTGATACAGGGGGGTACGGCTACACCTTC. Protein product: CASSVADTGGYGYTF.

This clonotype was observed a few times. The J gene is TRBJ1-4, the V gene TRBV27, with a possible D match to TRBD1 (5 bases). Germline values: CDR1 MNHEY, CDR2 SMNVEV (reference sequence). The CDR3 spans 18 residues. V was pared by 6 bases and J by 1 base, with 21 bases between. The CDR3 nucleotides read TGTGCCAGCAGGTCGTATATGCCCCGTGGGGGAACTAATGAAAAACTGTTTTTT. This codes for CASRSYMPRGGTNEKLFF.

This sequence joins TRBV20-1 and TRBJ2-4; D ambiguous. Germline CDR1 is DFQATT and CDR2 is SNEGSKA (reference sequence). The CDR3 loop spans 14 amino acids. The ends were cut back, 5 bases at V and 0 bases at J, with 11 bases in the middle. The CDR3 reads CSASMGLAKNIQYF. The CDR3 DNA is TGCAGTGCTTCAATGGGGTTAGCCAAAAACATTCAGTACTTC.

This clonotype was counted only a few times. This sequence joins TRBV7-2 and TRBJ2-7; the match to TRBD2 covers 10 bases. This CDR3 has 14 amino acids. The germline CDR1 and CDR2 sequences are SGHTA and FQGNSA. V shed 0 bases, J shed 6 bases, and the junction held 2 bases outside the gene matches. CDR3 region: CASSLASGGREQYF. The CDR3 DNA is TGTGCCAGCAGCTTAGCTAGCGGGGGGCGCGAGCAGTACTTC. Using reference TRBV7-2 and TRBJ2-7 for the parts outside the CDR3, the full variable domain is GAGVSQSPSNKVTEKGKDVELRCDPISGHTALYWYRQSLGQGLEFLIYFQGNSAPDKSGLPSDRFSAERTGGSVSTLTIQRTQQEDSAVYLCASSLASGGREQYFGPGTRLTVT.

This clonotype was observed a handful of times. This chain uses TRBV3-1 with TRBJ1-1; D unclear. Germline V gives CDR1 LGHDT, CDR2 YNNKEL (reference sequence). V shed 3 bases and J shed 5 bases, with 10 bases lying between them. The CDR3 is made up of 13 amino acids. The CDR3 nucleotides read TGTGCCAGCAGCCATAAGAGTGGGACTGAAGCTTTCTTT. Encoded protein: CASSHKSGTEAFF.

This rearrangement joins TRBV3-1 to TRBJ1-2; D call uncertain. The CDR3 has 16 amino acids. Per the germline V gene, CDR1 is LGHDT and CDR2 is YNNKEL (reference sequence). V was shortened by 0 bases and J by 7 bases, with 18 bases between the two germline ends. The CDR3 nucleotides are TGTGCCAGCAGCCAAGATTGGGCGGTTTCGTTTCTTGGCTACACCTTC. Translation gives CASSQDWAVSFLGYTF.

CDR3 protein: CASSPRADSYEQYF. Here the CDR3 DNA reads TGTGCCAGCTCACCCAGGGCCGACTCCTACGAGCAGTACTTC. The chain couples TRBV2 to TRBJ2-1; D possibly corresponds to TRBD1 (5 bases). The J call may be in error: the DNA end matches TRBJ2-7 better. The CDR3 runs to 14 residues. The germline CDR1 and CDR2 sequences are SNHLY and FYNNEI.

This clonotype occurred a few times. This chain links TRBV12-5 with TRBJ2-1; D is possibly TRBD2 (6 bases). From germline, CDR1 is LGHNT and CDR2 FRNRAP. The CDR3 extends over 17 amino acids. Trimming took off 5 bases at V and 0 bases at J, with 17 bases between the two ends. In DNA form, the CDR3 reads TGTGCTAGTGGTACGGGACTGGGCGGAAGCTCCTACAATGAGCAGTTCTTC. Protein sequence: CASGTGLGGSSYNEQFF.

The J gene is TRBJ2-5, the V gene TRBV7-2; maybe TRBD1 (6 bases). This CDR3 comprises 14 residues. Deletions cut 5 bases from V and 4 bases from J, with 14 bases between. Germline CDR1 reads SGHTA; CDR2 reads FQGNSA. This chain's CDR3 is CASSRYGQSETQYF. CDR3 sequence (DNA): TGTGCCAGCAGCCGATATGGACAGTCAGAGACCCAGTACTTC.